This T cell receptor (beta chain) comes out of a study of human CD8 memory T cell subsets. Healthy donor buffy coats were the source of the PBMC. Germline V CDR1 and CDR2: SEHNR, FQNEAQ (reference sequence). The CDR3 contains 15 residues. This clonotype shows up as medium-sized by frequency. Production of TCR beta libraries used UMI-labeled 5' RACE as the method. After re-calling the 5' RACE reads, TCRdb lists one entry per CDR3 protein, DNA absent. The listing records some 10,000 distinct CDR3 sequences. Sequencing was performed on CD8+ stem-like memory T cells (TSCM and TCM) sorted from PBMCs. Sample subset: stem-like memory CD8 T cells (TSTEM), CCR7+ PD-1- TIGIT-. This TCR derives from a human donor in good health. V gene TRBV7-9 combines with J gene TRBJ2-3; TCRdb gives TRBD2 as the D gene, but with no DNA this cannot be confirmed. CDR3 in amino acids: CASSLGGGPQDTQYF.